The 22 T cell receptor beta chains given below trace back to one sample, sequenced in a study of shared T cell receptors in the human thymus. Sequenced by immunoSEQ multiplex PCR; TCRdb stores in-frame clones only, minus some. The table shows 550,000 to 800,000 clones, with approximately 85% occurring only once. The data were also submitted as part of a second study, on human thymus T cells.

What was sequenced was thymocytes. The receptors were gathered from a girl under two years old with a congenital heart defect.

The chain recombines TRBV15 with TRBJ2-1; TRBD2 might be the D (7 bases). Trimming left V 0 bases short and J 6 bases short, with 9 bases between. The germline V gene has CDR1 LNHNV and CDR2 YYDKDF (reference sequence). The CDR3 has 14 residues. The CDR3 nucleotides are TGTGCCACCAGCAGAGATGGGGGGGCCAATGAGCAGTTCTTC. This encodes CATSRDGGANEQFF.

V is TRBV28 and J is TRBJ1-5; perhaps TRBD1 as D (6 bases). The CDR3 totals 15 residues. Trimming stripped 6 bases from V and 4 bases from J, with 16 bases between. CDR1 and CDR2 (germline): MDHEN, SYDVKM. The CDR3 reads CASRTLGQFNQPQHF. The CDR3 DNA is TGTGCCAGCAGAACACTCGGACAGTTTAATCAGCCCCAGCATTTT.

J is TRBJ2-5 and V is TRBV10-1, with a tentative D call TRBD2 (5 bases). V was cut by 6 bases and J by 4 bases, with 18 bases left in between. The CDR3 consists of 15 residues. The germline CDR1 and CDR2 sequences are WNHNN and SYGVQD (reference sequence). CDR3 DNA sequence: TGCGCCAGCAGCTTACGGACTTGCGCGGGAGAGACCCAGTACTTC. Amino acids: CASSLRTCAGETQYF.

Only one count was recorded for this clone. CDR3: CASSWDISTDTQYF. The CDR3 DNA is TGTGCCAGCAGTTGGGACATTAGCACAGATACGCAGTATTTT. The genes are TRBV28 and TRBJ2-3, with a weak D call TRBD1 (6 bases). The CDR3 extends over 14 amino acids. V lost 4 bases to trimming and J lost 0 bases, with 8 bases between them. Germline V gene lookup returns CDR1 MDHEN and CDR2 SYDVKM.

The genes are TRBV10-3 and TRBJ1-1; D may be TRBD1 (6 bases). Trimming left V 10 bases short and J 7 bases short, with 25 bases between. Germline V gene data show CDR1 as ENHRY and CDR2 as SYGVKD. This CDR3 contains 15 residues. The CDR3 region is CATTYRQEAGIEAFF. In DNA form, the CDR3 reads TGTGCCACAACATATAGACAGGAGGCGGGTATTGAAGCTTTCTTT.

V gene TRBV4-1 combines with J gene TRBJ1-3, with D unresolved. There are 14 residues in the CDR3. Germline V lookup: CDR1 MGHRA, CDR2 YSYEKL. Trimming removed 1 base at V and 2 bases at J, with 6 bases between. As DNA, the CDR3 is TGCGCCAGCAGCCAAGGACACCCTGGAAACACCATATATTTT. Its translation: CASSQGHPGNTIYF.

V and J are TRBV7-2 and TRBJ1-5, with a tentative D call TRBD1 (6 bases). Trimming took 4 bases from V and 3 from J, leaving 13 bases between them. CDR3 size: 15 residues. CDR1 SGHTA and CDR2 FQGNSA come from the germline V gene. CDR3 sequence: CASSSLQGHNQPQHF. The DNA for the CDR3 is TGTGCCAGCAGCTCCCTACAGGGACACAATCAGCCCCAGCATTTT.

The rearrangement uses TRBV25-1 and TRBJ1-1, with 8 bases lining up with TRBD1. Trimming removed 8 bases from V and 3 bases from J; junction bases left unmatched: 11. The CDR3 covers 15 residues. Germline lookup yields CDR1 MGHDK and CDR2 SYGVNS. CDR3 nucleotide sequence: TGTGCCAGCCTTTCAGGGGGCGTGATGGACACTGAAGCTTTCTTT. Its translation: CASLSGGVMDTEAFF.

This sequence joins TRBV6-5 and TRBJ1-5; TRBD1 might be the D (5 bases). V was cut by 6 bases and J by 7 bases, with 19 bases left in between. The CDR3 is 15 amino acids. Per germline, CDR1 MNHEY and CDR2 SVGAGI. In DNA form, the CDR3 reads TGTGCCAGCAGGCCTCAGGGTGCGGCAATACAGCCCCAGCATTTT. Encoded protein: CASRPQGAAIQPQHF.

V is TRBV6-4 and J is TRBJ1-2; no firm D call. Trimming cost V 2 bases and J 8 bases, with 18 bases left between them. The CDR3 is 15 amino acids. Germline V gene lookup returns CDR1 MRHNA and CDR2 SNTAGT. The CDR3 reads CASSDGWPGIRGYTF. DNA of the CDR3: TGTGCCAGCAGTGACGGTTGGCCGGGGATTAGAGGCTACACCTTC.

The rearrangement joins TRBV5-4 to TRBJ2-3; the match to TRBD2 covers 7 bases. The CDR3 is made up of 15 amino acids. V lost 3 bases, J lost 4 bases, and 8 bases stayed unmatched. The germline gives CDR1 SGHNT, CDR2 YYREEE (reference sequence). Written as DNA, the CDR3 is TGTGCCAGCAGCTCGACTAGCTTTCTCCCAGATACGCAGTATTTT. It yields the protein CASSSTSFLPDTQYF. Full variable domain (rest looked up from reference TRBV5-4 and TRBJ2-3): ETGVTQSPTHLIKTRGQQVTLRCSSQSGHNTVSWYQQALGQGPQFIFQYYREEENGRGNFPPRFSGLQFPNYSSELNVNALELDDSALYLCASSSTSFLPDTQYFGPGTRLTVL.

This clone has a single count. The chain recombines TRBV10-1 with TRBJ2-2; the match to TRBD1 covers 7 bases. The CDR3 loop spans 15 amino acids. V shed 4 bases, J shed 5 bases, and the junction held 7 bases outside the gene matches. Looked up from germline, CDR1 is WNHNN and CDR2 is SYGVQD (reference sequence). DNA of the CDR3: TGCGCCAGCAGTGGTCTCCAGGGGGATACCGGGGAGCTGTTTTTT. Protein: CASSGLQGDTGELFF.

The V gene is TRBV9, the J gene TRBJ2-4; tentatively, D is TRBD2 (7 bases). Per germline, CDR1 SGDLS and CDR2 YYNGEE. This CDR3 comprises 15 residues. V was clipped by 0 bases and J by 4 bases, with 11 bases between them. The CDR3 nucleotides are TGTGCCAGCAGCGTAGAGGGGGGGGCTAAAAACATTCAGTACTTC. It encodes CASSVEGGAKNIQYF.

The V gene is TRBV7-2, the J gene TRBJ1-2; perhaps TRBD1 as D (6 bases). V was shortened by 5 bases and J by 2 bases, with 18 bases between the two germline ends. Looked up from germline, CDR1 is SGHTA and CDR2 is FQGNSA. The CDR3 contains 16 residues. The CDR3 coding sequence is TGTGCCAGCAGCACGATCCGGGACATCGGCAACTATGGCTACACCTTC. Amino acid sequence: CASSTIRDIGNYGYTF.

This chain connects TRBV19 to TRBJ2-2; the D is unclear. CDR1 and CDR2 from the germline V gene are LNHDA and SQIVND (reference sequence). The CDR3 sequence is 14 residues long. The V and J ends lost 6 bases and 1 base respectively, with 9 bases between them. The CDR3 DNA sequence: TGTGCCAGTAGGAAGTCAGGGAACACCGGGGAGCTGTTTTTT. Amino acid sequence: CASRKSGNTGELFF.

V gene TRBV27 combines with J gene TRBJ2-5; 12 positions agree with TRBD1. With V trimmed by 1 base and J by 3 bases, 6 bases remained unmatched. There are 17 residues in the CDR3. The germline V gene has CDR1 MNHEY and CDR2 SMNVEV (reference sequence). The CDR3 DNA sequence: TGTGCCAGCAGTTTATGGGGGACAGGGGGCGCGGAAGAGACCCAGTACTTC. Protein sequence: CASSLWGTGGAEETQYF.

In this sample, this clone turned up a few times. The CDR3 protein is CASSPTFGSGFTDTQYF. The DNA of the CDR3 is TGCGCCAGCAGCCCGACGTTTGGTAGCGGATTCACAGATACGCAGTATTTT. This rearrangement joins TRBV4-1 to TRBJ2-3; perhaps TRBD2 as D (6 bases). Germline loops: CDR1 MGHRA, CDR2 YSYEKL. Trimming removed 4 bases at V and 2 bases at J, with 19 bases between. This CDR3 has 17 amino acids.

The V gene is TRBV5-1, the J gene TRBJ1-6; D not certain. The CDR3 spans 17 residues. V dropped 1 base and J dropped 7 bases, with 18 bases sitting between them. Germline V gene lookup returns CDR1 SGHRS and CDR2 YFSETQ. The DNA of the CDR3 is TGCGCCAGCAGCTTGTCCGGGCGGGGTCGACAAAATTCACCCCTCCACTTT. Residues: CASSLSGRGRQNSPLHF.

This clone was detected once. The chain links TRBV19 to TRBJ2-2; D is possibly TRBD1 (5 bases). V lost 3 bases, J lost 1 base, and 9 bases lay in between. The CDR3 runs to 15 residues. Germline values: CDR1 LNHDA, CDR2 SQIVND (reference sequence). This CDR3 reads CASSIVGQNTGELFF. CDR3 nucleotides: TGTGCCAGTAGTATCGTCGGACAGAACACCGGGGAGCTGTTTTTT.

The chain uses TRBV18 and TRBJ2-2; D gene ambiguous. V was clipped by 2 bases and J by 6 bases, with 16 bases between them. The CDR3 is made up of 16 amino acids. Germline V gene data show CDR1 as KGHSH and CDR2 as LQKENI. The CDR3, as DNA: TGTGCCAGCTCACCAGCGCCCTCGGTGTACCCCGGGGAGCTGTTTTTT. This codes for CASSPAPSVYPGELFF.

The CDR3 DNA reads as TGTGCCAGCAGCTCGCCAGGGGGTGGGATGGAAGGCTACACCTTC. Translated, it gives CASSSPGGGMEGYTF. The J gene is TRBJ1-2, the V gene TRBV7-8, with TRBD1 matching over 7 bases. The germline gives CDR1 SGHVS, CDR2 FQNEAQ. This CDR3 is 15 amino acids long. The V segment lost 4 bases and the J segment 8 bases; nucleotides outside the gene matches: 13.

J is TRBJ1-1 and V is TRBV30, with 9 bases aligning to TRBD1. V shed 0 bases and J 1 base; nucleotides not matched to a gene: 24. The germline V gene encodes CDR1 GTSNPN and CDR2 SVGIG (reference sequence). The CDR3 has 22 residues. The CDR3 sequence is CAWSVLRDSDRGFVLRNTEAFF. DNA for the CDR3: TGTGCCTGGAGTGTATTGAGAGATTCGGACAGGGGTTTTGTGTTGAGGAACACTGAAGCTTTCTTT.